The sample holds a few counts of the clone carrying this T cell receptor beta chain. Its cognate antigen is unknown. V was cut by 2 bases and J by 1 base, with 14 bases left in between. This CDR3 contains 15 residues. CDR1 SQVTM and CDR2 ANQGSEA come from the germline V gene. Attachment of unique molecular identifiers to individual cDNA molecules was performed. One entry per CDR3 protein, called by TCRdb with MiXCR from the 5' RACE reads. The table includes approximately 60,000 distinct CDR3 sequences, under 15% detected once. The sample originates from a study of early T cells in non-severe SARS-CoV-2 infection. Study-wide background: Sequencing targeted bulk RNA from unsorted whole blood, leaving chains unpaired. Whole-study results and caveats: The study's VDJdb matching favored anti-spike CD8 responses and missed private and CD4 specificities.

The chain links TRBV29-1 to TRBJ1-1; possibly TRBD1 for D (5 bases). This TCR was recovered from an adult who was a healthcare worker with PCR-confirmed SARS-CoV-2 infection or an uninfected control (not recorded which). Sample: whole blood. The CDR3 DNA reads TGCAGCGTTGAACTTCGGGGCAGACGGAACACTGAAGCTTTCTTT. It encodes CSVELRGRRNTEAFF.